This TCR beta chain is from a study of PD-1 blockade in mismatch repair-deficient tumors. On the study more broadly: Patients had over ten mismatch repair-deficient cancer types and were previously treated and progressing.

The repertoire was sequenced with immunoSEQ multiplex PCR; TCRdb's copy has only in-frame clones and lacks some. Among fewer than 20,000 clones listed, about four fifths were seen once. PCR or immunohistochemistry showed mismatch repair deficiency in every enrolled patient. TCR sequencing covered a few patients who responded to pembrolizumab. This clone showed up just once. Its antigen is not known. Findings and caveats of the study: Rapid post-treatment expansion, then contraction, generally preceding radiologic response, marked tumor-resident clones.

Sequences were derived from PBMCs, sampled 4 weeks after starting pembrolizumab. This clonotype was obtained from an adult with mismatch repair-deficient cancer.

The CDR3 loop reads CASSWGLVETQYF. CDR3 bases: TGTGCCAGCAGCTGGGGCCTCGTAGAGACCCAGTACTTC. This chain connects TRBV5-6 to TRBJ2-5; the D gene is possibly TRBD1 (5 bases). The CDR3 contains 13 residues. V lost 3 bases to trimming and J lost 4 bases, with 10 bases between them. CDR1 SGHDT and CDR2 YYEEEE come from the germline V gene.